This is a list of T cell receptor beta chains from one sample in a study of control samples from healthy donors and cancer patients. The repertoire was sequenced with immunoSEQ multiplex PCR; TCRdb's copy has only in-frame clones and lacks some. This sample has roughly 120,000 clones, with approximately 95% found just once. The sample was blood. All receptors derive from a man aged 25-45 years in good health. The CDR3 runs from the conserved cysteine through the conserved F or W. A D gene is named only where the DNA matches it firmly. Size is omitted from some rows. Given values are once, few, many or a class for expanded clones.

d_gene: NA; v_gene: TRBV2; j_gene: TRBJ2-5; abundance: NA; CDR3nt: TGTGCCAGCTTCTTGTCCCAACCTGGGGTCCAGTACTTC; CDR3aa: CASFLSQPGVQYF
d_gene: NA; v_gene: TRBV7-2; j_gene: TRBJ2-4; abundance: NA; CDR3nt: TGTGCCAGCAGCTTAGAAAGGGGGATTTCCAAAAACATTCAGTACTTC; CDR3aa: CASSLERGISKNIQYF
d_gene: NA; v_gene: TRBV18; j_gene: TRBJ1-3; abundance: NA; CDR3nt: TGTGCCAGCTCACCAACACAGAGCTCTGGAAACACCATATATTTT; CDR3aa: CASSPTQSSGNTIYF
d_gene: TRBD1; v_gene: TRBV9; j_gene: TRBJ2-7; abundance: NA; CDR3nt: TGTGCCAGCAGTACTACGACAGGGGCCTACGAGCAGTACTTC; CDR3aa: CASSTTTGAYEQYF
d_gene: TRBD1; v_gene: TRBV19; j_gene: TRBJ2-7; abundance: once; CDR3nt: TGTGCCAGTAGTACTGGTGGACAGGGCTACGAGCAGTACTTC; CDR3aa: CASSTGGQGYEQYF
d_gene: NA; v_gene: TRBV6-5; j_gene: TRBJ1-5; abundance: once; CDR3nt: TGTGCCAGCAGTTACTCAAGGTATAGCAATCAGCCCCAGCATTTT; CDR3aa: CASSYSRYSNQPQHF
d_gene: NA; v_gene: TRBV7-8; j_gene: TRBJ2-3; abundance: NA; CDR3nt: TGTGCCAGCAGCTCATTAAGAGCGGGCACGACGCAGTATTTT; CDR3aa: CASSSLRAGTTQYF
d_gene: NA; v_gene: TRBV6-5; j_gene: TRBJ1-1; abundance: NA; CDR3nt: TGTGCCAGCAGGTGGCAGGTGAACACTGAAGCTTTCTTT; CDR3aa: CASRWQVNTEAFF
d_gene: NA; v_gene: TRBV6-5; j_gene: TRBJ1-6; abundance: NA; CDR3nt: TGTGCCAGCAGTTCGCAGGGCGGTAATTCACCCCTCCACTTT; CDR3aa: CASSSQGGNSPLHF
d_gene: TRBD2; v_gene: TRBV6-5; j_gene: TRBJ2-3; abundance: NA; CDR3nt: TGTGCCAGCAGTTACGGACTAGCGAGAACAGATACGCAGTATTTT; CDR3aa: CASSYGLARTDTQYF
d_gene: NA; v_gene: TRBV19; j_gene: TRBJ1-2; abundance: NA; CDR3nt: TGTGCCAGTACCTCTCTCTTACAGGGATTTGGCTACACCTTC; CDR3aa: CASTSLLQGFGYTF
d_gene: NA; v_gene: TRBV2; j_gene: TRBJ1-5; abundance: NA; CDR3nt: TGTGCCAGCATGAGGGATAGCAATCAGCCCCAGCATTTT; CDR3aa: CASMRDSNQPQHF
d_gene: TRBD2; v_gene: TRBV11-2; j_gene: TRBJ2-1; abundance: NA; CDR3nt: TGTGCCAGCAGCTTCATCAGCGGGGGGGGTCGGGATGAGCAGTTCTTC; CDR3aa: CASSFISGGGRDEQFF
d_gene: NA; v_gene: TRBV5-1; j_gene: TRBJ2-3; abundance: NA; CDR3nt: TGCGCCAGCAGCTTCGATCCCGTATTAGATACGCAGTATTTT; CDR3aa: CASSFDPVLDTQYF
d_gene: NA; v_gene: TRBV6-1; j_gene: TRBJ1-1; abundance: NA; CDR3nt: TGTGCCAGCAGTGAACAGGGGAGGTCGGGCCCTGAAGCTTTCTTT; CDR3aa: CASSEQGRSGPEAFF
d_gene: TRBD1; v_gene: TRBV28; j_gene: TRBJ1-1; abundance: NA; CDR3nt: TGTGCCAGCAGTGATCGGGGCAGGGGGGACACTGAAGCTTTCTTT; CDR3aa: CASSDRGRGDTEAFF
d_gene: TRBD1; v_gene: TRBV19; j_gene: TRBJ1-1; abundance: NA; CDR3nt: TGTGCCAGTAGTACCTCCTCAGGGGGCCCGGAGGCTTTCTTT; CDR3aa: CASSTSSGGPEAFF
d_gene: NA; v_gene: TRBV7-9; j_gene: TRBJ1-1; abundance: NA; CDR3nt: TGTGCCAGCAGCTTAGTGCTGGGGGCTACTGAAGCTTTCTTT; CDR3aa: CASSLVLGATEAFF
d_gene: NA; v_gene: TRBV9; j_gene: TRBJ2-2; abundance: NA; CDR3nt: TGTGCCAGCAGCGGCCCCCCCGGCACCGGGGAGCTGTTTTTT; CDR3aa: CASSGPPGTGELFF
d_gene: NA; v_gene: TRBV3-1/TRBV3-2; j_gene: TRBJ1-1; abundance: once; CDR3nt: TGTGCCAGCAGCCCAGACTACGGGTCGAACGTGGCTTTCTTT; CDR3aa: CASSPDYGSNVAFF
d_gene: TRBD2; v_gene: TRBV3-1/TRBV3-2; j_gene: TRBJ2-3; abundance: NA; CDR3nt: TGTGCCAGCAGCCAAGTTACTAGCGGGGGGATTATCGCAGATACGCAGTATTTT; CDR3aa: CASSQVTSGGIIADTQYF
d_gene: NA; v_gene: TRBV3-1/TRBV3-2; j_gene: TRBJ1-2; abundance: NA; CDR3nt: TGTGCCAGCAGCCAAGTCGGGGAGGAAAGGGACTATGGCTACACCTTC; CDR3aa: CASSQVGEERDYGYTF
d_gene: NA; v_gene: TRBV28; j_gene: TRBJ1-6; abundance: NA; CDR3nt: TGTGCCAGCACATACGCCCCCAGATCACCCCTCCACTTT; CDR3aa: CASTYAPRSPLHF
d_gene: NA; v_gene: TRBV10-1; j_gene: TRBJ2-1; abundance: NA; CDR3nt: TGCGCCAGCCAGCAGGACAGATTCAATGAGCAGTTCTTC; CDR3aa: CASQQDRFNEQFF
d_gene: NA; v_gene: TRBV29-1; j_gene: TRBJ2-2; abundance: NA; CDR3nt: TGCAGCGGTTCGTTACGGAACACCGGGGAGCTGTTTTTT; CDR3aa: CSGSLRNTGELFF
d_gene: TRBD2; v_gene: TRBV6-6; j_gene: TRBJ2-4; abundance: NA; CDR3nt: TGTGCCAGCAGTCAAAGCGGGGGGGCCATGAGAACCAAAAACATTCAGTACTTC; CDR3aa: CASSQSGGAMRTKNIQYF
d_gene: NA; v_gene: TRBV5-1; j_gene: TRBJ2-6; abundance: once; CDR3nt: TGCGCCAGCAGCTTGGTGGGGACGGGGGCATCTGGGGCCAACGTCCTGACTTTC; CDR3aa: CASSLVGTGASGANVLTF
d_gene: NA; v_gene: TRBV30; j_gene: TRBJ1-3; abundance: NA; CDR3nt: TGTGCCTGGGGACCGGGGGACTCTGGAAACACCATATATTTT; CDR3aa: CAWGPGDSGNTIYF
d_gene: NA; v_gene: TRBV6-1; j_gene: TRBJ2-7; abundance: NA; CDR3nt: TGTGCCAGCAGTGAAGGAAGGTGGGGGTACGAGCAGTACTTC; CDR3aa: CASSEGRWGYEQYF
d_gene: NA; v_gene: TRBV5-6; j_gene: TRBJ2-2; abundance: NA; CDR3nt: TGTGCCAGCAGCTTGGTCCCAGGGCCCACCGGGGAGCTGTTTTTT; CDR3aa: CASSLVPGPTGELFF
d_gene: NA; v_gene: TRBV6-2/TRBV6-3; j_gene: TRBJ2-7; abundance: NA; CDR3nt: TGTGCCAGCAGCCCATCCCTACCTTACGAGCAGTACTTC; CDR3aa: CASSPSLPYEQYF
d_gene: NA; v_gene: TRBV2; j_gene: TRBJ1-5; abundance: NA; CDR3nt: TGTGCCAGCAGCCAAAGGTCCAGGGGTCAGCCCCAGCATTTT; CDR3aa: CASSQRSRGQPQHF
d_gene: NA; v_gene: TRBV7-9; j_gene: TRBJ2-6; abundance: NA; CDR3nt: TGTGCCAGCAGCTTAGTTGCCCGCTCTGGGGCCAACGTCCTGACTTTC; CDR3aa: CASSLVARSGANVLTF
d_gene: NA; v_gene: TRBV4-1; j_gene: TRBJ2-7; abundance: NA; CDR3nt: TGCGCCAGCAGCCAAGAAGGACGGACGGGGTACGAGCAGTACTTC; CDR3aa: CASSQEGRTGYEQYF
d_gene: TRBD1; v_gene: TRBV6-2/TRBV6-3; j_gene: TRBJ1-2; abundance: NA; CDR3nt: TGTGCCAGCAGTTCCGGGACAGGGAACGGCTACACCTTC; CDR3aa: CASSSGTGNGYTF
d_gene: NA; v_gene: TRBV5-8; j_gene: TRBJ1-4; abundance: NA; CDR3nt: TGTGCCAGCAGTTTTGGGGGGCCTCTCTGGGAAAAACTGTTTTTT; CDR3aa: CASSFGGPLWEKLFF
d_gene: TRBD1; v_gene: TRBV7-8; j_gene: TRBJ1-4; abundance: NA; CDR3nt: TGTGCCAGCAGCTTAGCACCACAGGGGACAGGAGAAAAACTGTTTTTT; CDR3aa: CASSLAPQGTGEKLFF
d_gene: TRBD1; v_gene: TRBV6-2/TRBV6-3; j_gene: TRBJ1-2; abundance: NA; CDR3nt: TGTGCCAGCAGTTACCAGCCGGGACAGATCTACTATGGCTACACCTTC; CDR3aa: CASSYQPGQIYYGYTF
d_gene: NA; v_gene: TRBV2; j_gene: TRBJ1-5; abundance: NA; CDR3nt: TGTGCCAGCAGTGCGGGGAGGGGGAGGGTTAGCAATCAGCCCCAGCATTTT; CDR3aa: CASSAGRGRVSNQPQHF
d_gene: NA; v_gene: TRBV5-5; j_gene: TRBJ1-3; abundance: NA; CDR3nt: TGTGCCAGCAGCTTGGCAAGCAGCCGAAGCTCTGGAAACACCATATATTTT; CDR3aa: CASSLASSRSSGNTIYF
d_gene: NA; v_gene: TRBV6-5; j_gene: TRBJ1-4; abundance: NA; CDR3nt: TGTGCCAGCAGTCCCCGAGGGCGGACTAATGAAAAACTGTTTTTT; CDR3aa: CASSPRGRTNEKLFF
d_gene: NA; v_gene: TRBV30; j_gene: TRBJ2-5; abundance: NA; CDR3nt: TGTGCCTATCGGTCGGTAGCTGGGGAGACCCAGTACTTC; CDR3aa: CAYRSVAGETQYF
d_gene: NA; v_gene: TRBV2; j_gene: TRBJ2-5; abundance: NA; CDR3nt: TGTGCCAGCAGGGACCCGCCGAGGGGCGAGACCCAGTACTTC; CDR3aa: CASRDPPRGETQYF
d_gene: TRBD1; v_gene: TRBV28; j_gene: TRBJ2-1; abundance: NA; CDR3nt: TGTGCCAGCAGTTTTAGGACAGGTTACAATGAGCAGTTCTTC; CDR3aa: CASSFRTGYNEQFF
d_gene: NA; v_gene: TRBV27; j_gene: TRBJ2-7; abundance: NA; CDR3nt: TGTGCCAGCAGTTGGACCTCCCAGGGCGAGCAGTACTTC; CDR3aa: CASSWTSQGEQYF